A selection of T cell receptor beta chains follows, all from one sample in a study of cytomegalovirus exposure and HLA in healthy donors. Sequencing used immunoSEQ multiplex PCR; TCRdb keeps in-frame clones, though not all of them. Among about 220,000 clones listed, 76% were seen once. Sequenced sample: PBMCs. These receptors all stem from a man younger than 30 in good health and CMV-seronegative. Each CDR3 is given with its conserved first and last residue.

TRBJ1-5	TRBV7-9	CASSKGQGQPQHF
TRBJ2-3	TRBV18	CASSPPMLAGDTQYF
TRBJ1-1	TRBV18	CASSPLEAGLNTEAFF
TRBJ1-3	TRBV21-1	CASSKEELQRSRGNTIYF
TRBJ2-1	TRBV6-8	CASSDLTKGRGAYNEQFF
TRBJ2-7	TRBV7-9	CASSAARGEYEQYF
TRBJ2-2	TRBV6-5	CASSYSRRTGAGELFF
TRBJ1-2	TRBV27	CASSSVPGTGGAHGYTF
TRBJ1-5	TRBV7-8	CASSAGSILTYSNQPQHF
TRBJ2-7	TRBV2	CASSEGIAGDYEQYF
TRBJ2-7	TRBV7-9	CASSPGVNEGEQYF
TRBJ2-2	TRBV7-8	CASSWTGANTGELFF
TRBJ2-7	TRBV4-2	CASSQEAGGIYEQYF
TRBJ2-1	TRBV4-1	CASSQAQGRIYNEQFF
TRBJ1-2	TRBV11-2	CASSRNQGQGSGYTF
TRBJ2-1	TRBV7-9	CSSSRTGQGSYNEQFF
TRBJ1-2	TRBV6-1	CASRTDSNYGYTF
TRBJ2-7	TRBV18	CASSPRSGGWEQYF
TRBJ1-2	TRBV29-1	CSVEGAETNYGYTF
TRBJ2-2	TRBV2	CASSEVQGDAGELFF
TRBJ1-3	TRBV9	CASSPAGNTIYF
TRBJ1-1	TRBV6-1	CASRGQQAFF
TRBJ1-6	TRBV28	CASSPGQENSPLHF
TRBJ1-4	TRBV2	CASSRETVGEKLFF
TRBJ1-2	TRBV2	CASSERDSYGYTF
TRBJ2-1	TRBV12-5	CASGKPGQGSYNEQFF
TRBJ2-7	TRBV28	CASAGNPNEQYF
TRBJ1-1	TRBV5-4	CASSLRRGLLNTEAFF
TRBJ2-7	TRBV7-9	CASSFGGGGEQYF
TRBJ1-1	TRBV5-4	CASSHRKNTEAFF
TRBJ1-1	TRBV2	CASSGASKILFF
TRBJ2-5	TRBV7-8	CASSLVSTSGSNF
-	TRBV2	CASRVIGSYEQYF
TRBJ2-1	TRBV4-1	CASSPPGTRNNEQFF
TRBJ2-5	TRBV7-9	CASSTPVSGRAQETQYF
TRBJ2-7	TRBV5-1	CASSSTTGTGSYEQYF
TRBJ2-1	TRBV13	CASSAALPGQGSYNEQFF
TRBJ1-5	TRBV28	CASSPTDRFNQPQHF
TRBJ2-2	TRBV5-1	CASSRQGGTGELFF